This TCR beta chain was identified in a study of T cell clones after liver transplantation. Study details: Pre-transplant mixed lymphocyte reactions yielded third-party-reactive TCRbeta sequences as comparators for graft-donor-reactive sequences. Points from the study as a whole: Rather than being deleted, graft donor-reactive T cells may have moved into the graft.

V was cut by 4 bases and J by 2 bases, with 15 bases left in between. Germline assignment: CDR1 SGHVS and CDR2 FNYEAQ. CDR3 length: 16 residues. On this clone: The antigen remains unidentified.

Produced via immunoSEQ multiplex PCR; TCRdb's table is partial and in-frame only. Among over 50,000 clones listed, about four fifths were seen once. The specimen was CD4+ T cells from blood, collected before liver transplant. The V gene is TRBV7-6, the J gene TRBJ2-1; a weak D match, TRBD1 (6 bases). The sequence was obtained from a human donor who received a liver transplant. The CDR3 spells CASSSLPGQTYNEQFF. CDR3 nucleotide sequence: TGTGCCAGCAGCTCTTTGCCGGGACAAACCTACAATGAGCAGTTCTTC.